A selection of T cell receptor beta chains follows, all from one sample in a study of blood T cells in healthy people across ages. TCRdb reprocessed the 5' RACE reads via MiXCR and lists one record per CDR3 protein. The table records about 1,400,000 distinct CDR3 sequences, 59% of them present only once. Specimen: blood. These TCRs come from a man aged 18 to 30 in good health. CDR3s include the opening cysteine and the closing phenylalanine or tryptophan. Fields, in order: D gene, clone size, J gene, V gene, CDR3 DNA, CDR3 protein. D genes are given only for firm matches. The listing skips clone size in some rows; elsewhere it reads once, few, many or a size class.

- | - | TRBJ2-5 | TRBV20-1 | TGCAGTGCTCTTCCCGACTCGAAGACCCAGTACTTC | CSALPDSKTQYF
TRBD1 | - | TRBJ1-5 | TRBV4-1 | TGCGCCAGCAGTCTCATGTCGGGACAGGGGTTTCAGCCCCAGCATTTT | CASSLMSGQGFQPQHF
- | - | TRBJ2-2 | TRBV27 | TGTGCCAGCAGTCCCAGACAATACACCGGGGAGCTGTTTTTT | CASSPRQYTGELFF
- | - | TRBJ2-7 | TRBV20-1 | TGCAGTGCCCGGGACTGGAACTACGAGCAGTACTTC | CSARDWNYEQYF
TRBD2 | - | TRBJ2-1 | TRBV15 | TGTGCCACCAGCCTAGGACTAGCGGGAGGGTTGGGCAATGAGCAGTTCTTC | CATSLGLAGGLGNEQFF
TRBD1 | - | TRBJ1-2 | TRBV20-1 | TGCAGTGCTGACAGGGGAAGCTATGGCTACACCTTC | CSADRGSYGYTF
TRBD1 | - | TRBJ1-6 | TRBV20-1 | TGCAGTGCTCGGCCCCCGGGACAGGTTAATTCACCCCTCCACTTT | CSARPPGQVNSPLHF
- | - | TRBJ2-4 | TRBV27 | TGTGCCAGCGCAAACCCCGACGGGGGAAGGGTAAACATTCAGTACTTC | CASANPDGGRVNIQYF
TRBD2 | - | TRBJ2-5 | TRBV25-1 | TGTGCCAGCTTGGGGGAAATTAGCGGGAACCAAGAGACCCAGTACTTC | CASLGEISGNQETQYF
- | few | TRBJ2-7 | TRBV6-6 | TGTGCCAGCAGCCCATGGGGGGACTCCTACGAGCAGTACTTC | CASSPWGDSYEQYF
- | - | TRBJ2-3 | TRBV12-3/TRBV12-4 | TGTGCCAGCGGTTACCCTGAAGGCGCAGATACGCAGTATTTT | CASGYPEGADTQYF
TRBD1 | - | TRBJ1-4 | TRBV6-5 | TGTGCCAGCAGAAGCCGGGACAGCGCAGAAGAGGAAAAACTGTTTTTT | CASRSRDSAEEEKLFF
- | - | TRBJ2-1 | TRBV20-1 | TGCAGTGCTAGAGTTTCGGGGGACTTCTACAATGAGCAGTTCTTC | CSARVSGDFYNEQFF
TRBD1 | once | TRBJ2-2 | TRBV7-8 | TGTGCCAGCAGCCTTAGGCACCGAGGGACAGGGGGCTTCACCGGGGAGCTGTTTTTT | CASSLRHRGTGGFTGELFF
- | few | TRBJ1-5 | TRBV20-1 | TGCAGTGCTAGAGATCTGGGCATTTTAAGCAATCAGCCCCAGCATTTT | CSARDLGILSNQPQHF
- | - | TRBJ2-7 | TRBV7-9 | TGTGCCAGCAGCTTTGGAGGCACGACGGTTTCCTACGAGCAGTACTTC | CASSFGGTTVSYEQYF
- | - | TRBJ2-3 | TRBV7-9 | TGTGCCAGCAGCTTTGTGTTTAGAGATACGCAGTATTTT | CASSFVFRDTQYF
TRBD2 | once | TRBJ2-2 | TRBV10-3 | TGTGCCATCAGTGAGTCGACTAGCGGGTACACCGGGGAGCTGTTTTTT | CAISESTSGYTGELFF
TRBD1 | - | TRBJ1-2 | TRBV20-1 | TGCAGTGCTACCACCCCCAGGGGGGGCTATGGCTACACCTTC | CSATTPRGGYGYTF
- | - | TRBJ2-2 | TRBV6-5 | TGTGCCAGCAGTTACAACGATCGACTCTCCGGGGAGCTGTTTTTT | CASSYNDRLSGELFF
- | - | TRBJ2-6 | TRBV13 | TGTGCCAGCAGCGCCGTCCCGGGACAAGAATCTGGGGCCAACGTCCTGACTTTC | CASSAVPGQESGANVLTF
TRBD2 | - | TRBJ2-7 | TRBV27 | TGTGCCAGCAGTTTAGGGGCTAGCGGGAGTACTTACGAGCAGTACTTC | CASSLGASGSTYEQYF
- | - | TRBJ2-7 | TRBV11-2 | TGTGCCAGCAGCTCGGAAACAGGGTACGAGCAGTACTTC | CASSSETGYEQYF
- | - | TRBJ2-5 | TRBV20-1 | TGCAGTGCTAGAGAGAAAGAGACCCAGTACTTC | CSAREKETQYF
- | - | TRBJ2-1 | TRBV12-3/TRBV12-4 | TGTGCCAGCAGTCCGGCCGGGGTCCATACGAATGAGCACTTCTTC | CASSPAGVHTNEHFF
- | - | TRBJ1-5 | TRBV5-1 | TGCGCCAGCAGCTTGTCAGGGGTTCATCAGCCCCAGCATTTT | CASSLSGVHQPQHF
- | - | TRBJ1-4 | TRBV5-5 | TGTGCCAGCAGCCCCTTCTCGCAGAACGAAAAACTGTTTTTT | CASSPFSQNEKLFF
- | few | TRBJ1-4 | TRBV18 | TGTGCCAGCTCACCACCTAGCCAGGGGACTGAAAAACTGTTTTTT | CASSPPSQGTEKLFF
TRBD1 | - | TRBJ1-1 | TRBV6-2/TRBV6-3 | TGTGCCAGCAGTTACGCGACAGGGCTACCCGCTGAAGCTTTCTTT | CASSYATGLPAEAFF
TRBD1 | - | TRBJ1-4 | TRBV4-3 | TGCGCCAGCAGCCAGGACTACACCGGGACAGGACGTGAAAAACTGTTTTTT | CASSQDYTGTGREKLFF
- | few | TRBJ2-5 | TRBV20-1 | TGCAGTGCTGCTAAAGAGACCCAGTACTTC | CSAAKETQYF
TRBD2 | once | TRBJ2-1 | TRBV9 | TGTGCCAGCAGCGACACTATAGGGACTAGCGGGGATTGGGGATACAATGAGCAGTTCTTC | CASSDTIGTSGDWGYNEQFF
- | - | TRBJ1-1 | TRBV6-6 | TGTGCCAGCAGTTACTCTTTGGACATGAACACTGAAGCTTTCTTT | CASSYSLDMNTEAFF
- | many | TRBJ2-3 | TRBV11-2 | TGTGCCAGCAGTCTTCCTGGAGATACGCAGTATTTT | CASSLPGDTQYF
TRBD1 | few | TRBJ2-7 | TRBV9 | TGTGCCAGCAGCGTAGGCGGGACAGGGTACGAGCAGTACTTC | CASSVGGTGYEQYF
- | - | TRBJ1-2 | TRBV5-1 | TGCGCCAGCAGACCCTCCGGGATTATGGATGGCTACACCTTC | CASRPSGIMDGYTF
TRBD1 | - | TRBJ2-7 | TRBV10-3 | TGTGCCACCTGGACCGGGACAGGGCCCTACGAGCAGTACTTC | CATWTGTGPYEQYF
- | - | TRBJ2-7 | TRBV29-1 | TGCAGCGCCAAGAGGTCGGGTAATGAGCAGTACTTC | CSAKRSGNEQYF
TRBD2 | - | TRBJ2-3 | TRBV6-5 | TGTGCCAGCAGTTACTTACTAGCGGGGGCGGATACGCAGTATTTT | CASSYLLAGADTQYF
- | few | TRBJ2-5 | TRBV29-1 | TGCAGCGTCGAAAGGGACTTCCCAGGCGAGACCCAGTACTTC | CSVERDFPGETQYF
- | - | TRBJ2-4 | TRBV7-8 | TGTGCCAGCAGCTTAGGGACTCTTGCGTACTTC | CASSLGTLAYF
- | - | TRBJ2-7 | TRBV27 | TGTGCCAGCAGTTTAGGGGCTATGGCCTACGAGCAGTACTTC | CASSLGAMAYEQYF
- | few | TRBJ2-4 | TRBV7-2 | TGTGCCAGCAGCTCACAGGGAAGGGCTATTCAGTACTTC | CASSSQGRAIQYF
TRBD2 | few | TRBJ2-1 | TRBV2 | TGTGCCAGCCGGGGCGGGAGTAGCAATGAGCAGTTCTTC | CASRGGSSNEQFF
- | - | TRBJ2-6 | TRBV20-1 | TGCAGTGCTAGAGATTACAAGGGGAATCCCTCTGGGGCCAACGTCCTGACTTTC | CSARDYKGNPSGANVLTF
- | few | TRBJ2-7 | TRBV12-3/TRBV12-4 | TGTGCCAGCAGTTTACTTGGAGGGTTCGAGCAGTACTTC | CASSLLGGFEQYF
- | few | TRBJ2-3 | TRBV5-1 | TGCGCCAGCAGCTTGGAGACAGATAGCACAGATACGCAGTATTTT | CASSLETDSTDTQYF
TRBD2 | - | TRBJ2-5 | TRBV7-9 | TGTGCCAGCAGCCCCCCCCAGCGGGGACAAGAGACCCAGTACTTC | CASSPPQRGQETQYF
- | - | TRBJ1-1 | TRBV3-1 | TGTGCCAGCAGCCAAGATATCCCCAGGGGCTACATGAACACTGAAGCTTTCTTT | CASSQDIPRGYMNTEAFF
- | few | TRBJ1-1 | TRBV12-3/TRBV12-4 | TGTGCCAGCAGTTTAAGGACGAACACTGAAGCTTTCTTT | CASSLRTNTEAFF
TRBD1 | - | TRBJ2-5 | TRBV29-1 | TGCAGCGTAGGGACAGGGGGTTTCTCCTACAAGCAGTACTTC | CSVGTGGFSYKQYF
- | - | TRBJ2-2 | TRBV20-1 | TGCAGTGCCAGACAGTCGGGTATACCCGGGGAGCTGTTTTTT | CSARQSGIPGELFF
- | - | TRBJ2-7 | TRBV19 | TGTGCCAGTAGTATAGATCTGGGTGTCTTCGAGCAGTACTTC | CASSIDLGVFEQYF